The sequence of this T cell receptor beta chain was determined in a study of cytotoxic CD8 clonotypes in ibrutinib-treated CLL. Measured with immunoSEQ multiplex PCR; TCRdb has only the in-frame clones, and not every one. The sample lists more than 30,000 clones, roughly three quarters occurring once. Cryopreserved PBMCs yielded approximately 1.9 micrograms of genomic DNA for TCR beta libraries. The table lists this clone with a count of one. Source: PBMCs, taken before ibrutinib treatment. The clonotype originates from a human donor with chronic lymphocytic leukemia.

The CDR3 DNA is TGTGCCAGCAGCGCCTGGGACAGGGGACTTTTCGAGCAGTACTTC. Translating gives CASSAWDRGLFEQYF. The chain combines TRBV11-2 with TRBJ2-7, with 10 nucleotides matching TRBD1. Germline V CDR1 and CDR2: SGHAT, FQNNGV. CDR3 length: 15 residues. The ends lost 5 bases at V and 6 bases at J; junction bases unmatched: 10.